This TCR beta chain stems from a study of T cell repertoires in cytomegalovirus infection. Regarding this clonotype: Antigen: not known.

Broader study findings: Using cumulative public TCR beta family frequency, the authors identified those who carried CMV together with the relevant HLA.

This CDR3 region has 18 residues. V lost 7 bases to trimming and J lost 2 bases; unmatched junction nucleotides: 13. Germline CDR1 reads SGHVS; CDR2 reads FQNEAQ. Using its own MiXCR run on the reads, TCRdb lists one record per CDR3 protein. The sample carries roughly 34,000 distinct CDR3 sequences, about 48% recorded once. The sequence derives from a human donor in good health (CMV status not recorded). Some clones in this sample may be carry-over from other donors' samples. The sequenced sample was CD8+ T cells from cultured PBMCs, obtained from culture after CMV antigen stimulation. The rearrangement uses TRBV7-8 and TRBJ2-6; 8 nucleotides agree with TRBD2. Here the CDR3 reads CASTGGTSFRAGANVLTF. CDR3 coding DNA: TGTGCCAGCACGGGGGGGACCTCCTTTCGGGCTGGGGCCAACGTCCTGACTTTC.